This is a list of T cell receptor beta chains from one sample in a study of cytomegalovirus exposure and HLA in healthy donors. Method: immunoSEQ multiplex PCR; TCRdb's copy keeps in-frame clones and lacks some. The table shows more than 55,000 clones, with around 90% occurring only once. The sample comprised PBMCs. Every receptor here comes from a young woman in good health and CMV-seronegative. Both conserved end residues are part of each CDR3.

CASSLDPRGYYEQYF,TRBV11-2,15,TRBJ2-7
CSVERTGGLETQYF,TRBV29-1,14,TRBJ2-5
CASSTGLSSYEQYF,TRBV19,14,TRBJ2-7
CASSLRGNTGELFF,TRBV5-1,14,TRBJ2-2
CAWSEGTAIEAFF,TRBV30,13,TRBJ1-1
CASSPLAGANNEQFF,TRBV28,15,TRBJ2-1
CSARAEETQYF,TRBV20-1,11,TRBJ2-5
CASSLGQGESYEQYF,TRBV7-9,15,TRBJ2-7
CASNHQGTGELFF,TRBV25-1,13,TRBJ2-2
CASKGQGFDGYTF,TRBV6-1,13,TRBJ1-2
CAISTGGGQPQHF,TRBV10-3,13,TRBJ1-5
CASSPEDRAPINEQFF,TRBV18,16,TRBJ2-1
CASSPGTSGTADTQYF,TRBV7-9,16,TRBJ2-3
CAWSETGDQPQHF,TRBV30,13,TRBJ1-5
CAWSVPRVRNTIYF,TRBV30,14,TRBJ1-3
CASSPRQAGNTIYF,TRBV5-1,14,TRBJ1-3
CASSFGERGYTF,TRBV28,12,TRBJ1-2
CASSISEAGANVLTF,TRBV10-3,15,TRBJ2-6
CASSISAGQETQYF,TRBV19,14,TRBJ2-5
CASSVGTGSQYRSNQPQHF,TRBV9,19,TRBJ1-5
CASSERRDRFYNEQFF,TRBV2,16,TRBJ2-1
CASSQSPGQDTQYF,TRBV16,14,TRBJ2-3
CASSSRTSGSGNEQFF,TRBV6-5,16,TRBJ2-1
CASSPGLAGVSGTDTQYF,TRBV28,18,TRBJ2-3
CASSPGQGSKTEAFF,TRBV7-9,15,TRBJ1-1
CASRTSFHEQFF,TRBV28,12,TRBJ2-1
CASSFGVQETQYF,TRBV28,13,TRBJ2-5